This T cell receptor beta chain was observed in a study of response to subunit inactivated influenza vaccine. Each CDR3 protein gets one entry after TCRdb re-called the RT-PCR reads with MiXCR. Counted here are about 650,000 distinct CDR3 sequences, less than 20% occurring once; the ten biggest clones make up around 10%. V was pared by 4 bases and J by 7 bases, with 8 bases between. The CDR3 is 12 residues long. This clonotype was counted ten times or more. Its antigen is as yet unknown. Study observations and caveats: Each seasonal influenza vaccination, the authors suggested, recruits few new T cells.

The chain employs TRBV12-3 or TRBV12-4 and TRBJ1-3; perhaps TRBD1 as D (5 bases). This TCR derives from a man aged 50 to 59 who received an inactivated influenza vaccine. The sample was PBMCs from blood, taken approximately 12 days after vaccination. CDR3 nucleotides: TGTGCCAGCAGTTGGGGACGGAACACCATATATTTT. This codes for CASSWGRNTIYF.